Listed here are 10 T cell receptor beta chains from one sample, sequenced in a study of OX40 agonist ivuxolimab in advanced cancers. Using immunoSEQ multiplex PCR, the repertoire was profiled, and TCRdb retains in-frame clones only, with some absent. The sample includes around 80,000 clones, approximately 88% seen only once; the top ten take roughly 2.7%. The sample was CD4+ or CD8+ T cells sorted from blood, taken in a trial of the OX40 agonist ivuxolimab. The origin of the receptors is an adult with an advanced solid tumor such as melanoma, head and neck, liver or kidney cancer.

The CDR3 is CASSYAGETEAFF. In DNA, the CDR3 is TGTGCCAGCAGTTACGCCGGGGAGACTGAAGCTTTCTTT. The chain has TRBV6-6 and TRBJ1-1; D is undetermined. Germline CDR1 MNHNY, CDR2 SVGAGI (reference sequence). The CDR3 is 13 amino acids. Trimming stripped 2 bases from V and 5 bases from J, with 9 bases between.

The rearrangement uses TRBV27 and TRBJ1-2; 7 nucleotides align to TRBD1. This CDR3 contains 15 residues. The germline gives CDR1 MNHEY, CDR2 SMNVEV (reference sequence). J gave up 1 base and V 3 bases, and 5 bases lay outside the gene matches. The CDR3 coding sequence is TGTGCCAGCAGTTTGGGCAGGGGGTTTAACTATGGCTACACCTTC. Amino acid sequence: CASSLGRGFNYGYTF.

This chain links TRBV18 with TRBJ1-1; a possible D gene is TRBD1 (5 bases). The CDR3 consists of 13 residues. Trimming pared 9 bases from V and 6 bases from J, leaving 17 bases between. Germline CDR1 reads KGHSH; CDR2 reads LQKENI. CDR3 nucleotide sequence: TGTGCCAGTGGGACCGAATATAGCGCTGAAGCTTTCTTT. Its translation: CASGTEYSAEAFF.

The chain combines TRBV4-3 with TRBJ2-1, with 11 bases lining up with TRBD2. The CDR3 is made up of 17 amino acids. V lost 0 bases, J lost 7 bases, and 8 bases stayed unmatched. Germline assignment: CDR1 LGHNA and CDR2 YSLEER. The CDR3 bases are TGCGCCAGCAGCCAAGATCCACTAGCGGGGGCGGTAAATGAGCAGTTCTTC. It codes for CASSQDPLAGAVNEQFF.

This clone was seen a handful of times. The CDR3 nucleotides read TGTGCCAGCATTACAGGTTCATACACTGAAGCTTTCTTT. Its translation is CASITGSYTEAFF. This rearrangement joins TRBV28 to TRBJ1-1; D might be TRBD1 (5 bases). V lost 7 bases to trimming and J lost 3 bases, with 12 bases between them. There are 13 residues in the CDR3. Germline lookup yields CDR1 MDHEN and CDR2 SYDVKM.

The chain uses TRBV11-3 and TRBJ2-1; D possibly corresponds to TRBD1 (6 bases). Between the trimmed V and J ends, which lost 3 bases and 3 bases, there was a span of 9 bases. CDR3 length: 14 amino acids. CDR1 and CDR2 from the germline V gene are SGHNT and YENEEA. The CDR3, as DNA: TGTGCCAGCAGCTTGGGGGACAACTACAATGAGCAGTTCTTC. It codes for CASSLGDNYNEQFF.

There are a few counts of this clone. The chain couples TRBV6-6 to TRBJ1-3, with a tentative D call TRBD1 (5 bases). Germline loops: CDR1 MNHNY, CDR2 SVGAGI (reference sequence). V shed 5 bases and J shed 2 bases, with 16 bases lying between them. The CDR3 runs to 16 residues. The CDR3 region is CASSRDSREAGNTIYF. The CDR3, as DNA: TGTGCCAGCAGTAGGGATAGCAGGGAGGCTGGAAACACCATATATTTT.

This chain joins TRBV2 and TRBJ1-6, with TRBD1 matching 9 bases. The germline CDR1 and CDR2 sequences are SNHLY and FYNNEI. The length of the CDR3 is 15 residues. V shed 5 bases and J 7 bases; nucleotides not matched to a gene: 6. The DNA for the CDR3 is TGTGCCAGCAGTATCGGGGGACAGGGCAATTCACCCCTCCACTTT. Its protein product is CASSIGGQGNSPLHF.

The V call is TRBV7-9, the J call TRBJ2-6; D remains unclear. Trimming removed 5 bases from V and 4 bases from J, with 12 bases in between. In germline, CDR1 is SEHNR, CDR2 FQNEAQ (reference sequence). The CDR3 has 15 residues. For the CDR3, the DNA is TGTGCCAGCAGCCCAGAAAGGCTCGGGGCCAACGTCCTGACTTTC. It yields the protein CASSPERLGANVLTF.

The V gene is TRBV9, the J gene TRBJ1-1, with a possible D match to TRBD1 (6 bases). The germline V gene has CDR1 SGDLS and CDR2 YYNGEE. The ends were cut back, 3 bases at V and 4 bases at J, with 13 bases in the middle. The CDR3 has 14 amino acids. The CDR3 DNA follows: TGTGCCAGCAGCGAACAGGGTTGGGCCACTGAAGCTTTCTTT. Protein: CASSEQGWATEAFF.